The 26 T cell receptor beta chains listed next were all sequenced from one sample in a study of immune evolution from preneoplasia to lung adenocarcinoma. Measured with immunoSEQ multiplex PCR; TCRdb has only the in-frame clones, and not every one. This table has 15,000 to 20,000 clones, less than 90% appearing once. Sequences were obtained from FFPE invasive lung adenocarcinoma tissue. The source of these receptors is a person between 70 and 80 years old with invasive lung adenocarcinoma.

The V gene is TRBV6-1, the J gene TRBJ2-7, with D unresolved. V lost 6 bases, J lost 0 bases, and 12 bases lay in between. This CDR3 is 14 amino acids long. Germline CDR1 and CDR2: MNHNS and SASEGT. The CDR3 here is CASSETHSSYEQYF. CDR3 bases: TGTGCCAGCAGCGAGACCCATAGCTCCTACGAGCAGTACTTC.

The chain combines TRBV7-8 with TRBJ2-2, with 8 bases aligning to TRBD1. Germline CDR1 and CDR2: SGHVS and FQNEAQ. Trimming took 5 bases from V and 3 from J; bases not matched to a gene: 2. The CDR3 contains 14 residues. The CDR3 region has the DNA TGTGCCAGCAGCCGGACAGGGTACACCGGGGAGCTGTTTTTT. It specifies CASSRTGYTGELFF.

CDR3 coding DNA: TGCGCCAGCAGTTGGCTAGTCGGGCAGACCCAGTACTTC. Its protein is CASSWLVGQTQYF. The chain joins TRBV10-2 to TRBJ2-5; D gene uncertain. This CDR3 spans 13 amino acids. Per germline, CDR1 WSHSY and CDR2 SAAADI. V was pared by 5 bases and J by 6 bases, with 13 bases between.

The chain joins TRBV28 to TRBJ2-1; weak D call: TRBD2 (5 bases). V shed 4 bases and J shed 6 bases, with 10 bases lying between them. The CDR3 totals 13 residues. Per the germline V gene, CDR1 is MDHEN and CDR2 is SYDVKM. CDR3: CASSSSGRNEQFF. Written as DNA, the CDR3 is TGTGCCAGCAGTTCGAGCGGCCGCAATGAGCAGTTCTTC.

The rearrangement joins TRBV27 to TRBJ1-2, with 7 bases lining up with TRBD1. The CDR3 runs to 12 residues. The germline CDR1 and CDR2 sequences are MNHEY and SMNVEV (reference sequence). J lost 7 bases, V lost 4 bases, and 3 bases had no gene match. The DNA of the CDR3 is TGTGCCAGCAGTTACGCAGGGGGTGGCTACACCTTC. The encoded protein is CASSYAGGGYTF.

The chain joins TRBV27 to TRBJ2-7; TRBD1 matches at 7 bases. Germline V CDR1 and CDR2: MNHEY, SMNVEV (reference sequence). The CDR3 covers 14 residues. V was clipped by 6 bases and J by 7 bases; unmatched bases: 12. As DNA, the CDR3 is TGTGCCAGCAGGATACAGGGGAGTACGGGAGAGCAGTACTTC. Translation gives CASRIQGSTGEQYF.

The chain joins TRBV14 to TRBJ2-3; 11 bases agree with TRBD2. This CDR3 spans 16 amino acids. The V segment lost 3 bases and the J segment 5 bases; nucleotides outside the gene matches: 7. Per germline, CDR1 SGHDN and CDR2 FVKESK. The chain's CDR3 is CASSHVSGGAGDTQYF. Here the CDR3 DNA reads TGTGCCAGCAGCCACGTTAGCGGGGGGGCCGGAGATACGCAGTATTTT.

The chain links TRBV6-6 to TRBJ2-3; possibly TRBD2 for D (5 bases). There are 14 residues in the CDR3. Between the trimmed V and J ends, which lost 6 bases and 6 bases, there was a span of 16 bases. The germline CDR1 and CDR2 sequences are MNHNY and SVGAGI (reference sequence). CDR3 residues: CASSPTRAEDTQYF. CDR3 DNA sequence: TGTGCCAGCAGCCCGACGCGGGCAGAGGATACGCAGTATTTT.

This clone was counted a few times. This chain uses TRBV2 with TRBJ2-1, with TRBD2 as a possible D gene (5 bases). The germline V and J ends were trimmed by 6 bases and 9 bases, with 9 bases remaining between them. This CDR3 spans 11 amino acids. The germline CDR1 and CDR2 sequences are SNHLY and FYNNEI. The CDR3 loop reads CASREVCEQFF. As DNA, the CDR3 is TGTGCCAGCAGGGAGGTTTGTGAGCAGTTCTTC.

The J gene is TRBJ1-2, the V gene TRBV28; D unclear. Germline CDR1 reads MDHEN; CDR2 reads SYDVKM. With 7 bases removed from V and 2 bases from J, the gap between germline ends came to 11 bases. CDR3 size: 13 residues. DNA of the CDR3: TGTGCCAGCACGGTGCAGGACAACTATGGCTACACCTTC. As protein: CASTVQDNYGYTF.

The chain recombines TRBV7-9 with TRBJ2-5; a possible D gene is TRBD2 (6 bases). The CDR3 is 14 amino acids. Germline V lookup: CDR1 SEHNR, CDR2 FQNEAQ (reference sequence). The V end lost 5 bases, the J end lost 1 base, and 11 bases lay between the germline ends. CDR3 sequence reads: CASSPGTAQETQYF. The CDR3 region has the DNA TGTGCCAGCAGCCCAGGGACTGCCCAAGAGACCCAGTACTTC. The whole variable domain, filled in from reference TRBV7-9 and TRBJ2-5, reads DTGVSQNPRHKITKRGQNVTFRCDPISEHNRLYWYRQTLGQGPEFLTYFQNEAQLEKSRLLSDRFSAERPKGSFSTLEIQRTEQGDSAMYLCASSPGTAQETQYFGPGTRLLVL.

The chain links TRBV9 to TRBJ2-5; 15 nucleotides align to TRBD2. V gave up 3 bases and J gave up 1 base; unmatched junction bases: 1. CDR3 length: 16 amino acids. Germline CDR1 SGDLS, CDR2 YYNGEE. The DNA for the CDR3 is TGTGCCAGCAGCGAGGGACTAGCGGGAGGCCAAGAGACCCAGTACTTC. Translated, it gives CASSEGLAGGQETQYF.

This chain uses TRBV2 with TRBJ1-4, with D tentatively TRBD1 (5 bases). Per the germline V gene, CDR1 is SNHLY and CDR2 is FYNNEI. This CDR3 spans 12 amino acids. V gave up 5 bases and J gave up 15 bases, with 16 bases separating them. The DNA for the CDR3 is TGTGCCAGCAGTTACGGGACGGACGGGTTGTTTTTT. Protein: CASSYGTDGLFF.

The gene calls are TRBV5-4 and TRBJ1-1; 8 bases are a match to TRBD1. Germline CDR1 SGHNT, CDR2 YYREEE (reference sequence). The length of the CDR3 is 15 residues. The V and J ends lost 3 bases and 5 bases, in that order; junction bases with no gene match: 9. The CDR3 spells CASSWETGVETEAFF. The DNA for the CDR3 is TGTGCCAGCAGCTGGGAGACAGGGGTAGAGACTGAAGCTTTCTTT.

V gene TRBV27 combines with J gene TRBJ2-2; 8 positions agree with TRBD2. Losses at the gene ends were 5 bases for V and 8 bases for J; bases not matched to a gene: 7. Germline CDR1 reads MNHEY; CDR2 reads SMNVEV (reference sequence). The CDR3 length is 14 residues. CDR3 amino acids: CASSPSGLTGELFF. CDR3 bases: TGTGCCAGCAGTCCTAGCGGGTTAACTGGGGAGCTGTTTTTT.

V and J are TRBV4-1 and TRBJ1-5, with D tentatively TRBD1 (5 bases). V was pared by 0 bases and J by 4 bases, with 16 bases between. Germline V gene lookup returns CDR1 MGHRA and CDR2 YSYEKL. The CDR3 runs to 17 residues. CDR3 sequence (DNA): TGCGCCAGCAGCCAAGATGGGGCAGGGCCACCGAATCAGCCCCAGCATTTT. Protein product: CASSQDGAGPPNQPQHF.

The genes are TRBV5-1 and TRBJ1-1; no clear D. CDR3 length: 15 residues. CDR1 is SGHRS, CDR2 YFSETQ, per germline. Trimming pared 0 bases from V and 0 bases from J, leaving 9 bases between. CDR3 bases: TGCGCCAGCAGCTTGGGGCGGATCATGAACACTGAAGCTTTCTTT. Translated, it gives CASSLGRIMNTEAFF.

The table lists this clone with a count of one. This chain links TRBV9 with TRBJ2-2, with 8 bases lining up with TRBD2. This CDR3 is built from 17 residues. From germline, CDR1 is SGDLS and CDR2 YYNGEE. Trimming at V came to 4 bases and at J to 4 bases, leaving 12 bases not matched to a gene. CDR3 sequence reads: CASSPGGAGMGTGELFF. The CDR3 nucleotides read TGTGCCAGCAGCCCCGGGGGGGCGGGGATGGGCACCGGGGAGCTGTTTTTT.

V and J are TRBV7-3 and TRBJ2-7, with D perhaps TRBD1 (5 bases). CDR1 SGHTA and CDR2 FQGTGA come from the germline V gene. This CDR3 is 16 amino acids long. V lost 0 bases, J lost 2 bases, and 14 bases lay in between. CDR3 amino acids: CASSLTGRAAAYEQYF. The CDR3 DNA reads TGTGCCAGCAGCTTAACGGGCAGGGCTGCGGCCTACGAGCAGTACTTC.

This rearrangement joins TRBV28 to TRBJ2-3, with D uncertain. CDR1 is MDHEN and CDR2 is SYDVKM in the germline V gene. The V and J ends lost 7 bases and 2 bases respectively, with 16 bases between them. This CDR3 contains 15 residues. The CDR3 nucleotides are TGTGCCAGCACACCCTCTCGCGGATACACAGATACGCAGTATTTT. This encodes CASTPSRGYTDTQYF.

The V gene is TRBV6-5, the J gene TRBJ2-2, with D possibly being TRBD1 (5 bases). Germline values: CDR1 MNHEY, CDR2 SVGAGI. CDR3 length equals 14 residues. Trimming took off 7 bases at V and 5 bases at J, with 14 bases between the two ends. CDR3 bases: TGTGCCAGCAATAGCAGGGCGGTGACCGGGGAGCTGTTTTTT. Translation: CASNSRAVTGELFF.

The V call is TRBV9, the J call TRBJ2-7, with a weak D call TRBD1 (6 bases). Germline V gene lookup returns CDR1 SGDLS and CDR2 YYNGEE. CDR3 length equals 13 residues. Trimming pared 4 bases from V and 4 bases from J, leaving 12 bases between. Here the CDR3 reads CASSPTGQYEQYF. CDR3 in DNA: TGTGCCAGCAGCCCTACAGGACAGTACGAGCAGTACTTC.

J is TRBJ2-2 and V is TRBV9, with unresolved D. Trimming removed 4 bases from V and 6 bases from J, with 7 bases in between. Germline CDR1 reads SGDLS; CDR2 reads YYNGEE. The CDR3 consists of 12 residues. The CDR3 region is CASSTPPGELFF. Written as DNA, the CDR3 is TGTGCCAGCAGCACCCCCCCCGGGGAGCTGTTTTTT.

The chain employs TRBV6-1 and TRBJ1-2, with unresolved D. In germline, CDR1 is MNHNS, CDR2 SASEGT. With 1 base removed from V and 0 bases from J, the gap between germline ends came to 18 bases. This CDR3 has 18 amino acids. In nucleotides, the CDR3 is TGTGCCAGCAGTGAAGAAAGGCGGCAGACGCTCTCTAACTATGGCTACACCTTC. It translates to CASSEERRQTLSNYGYTF.

V and J are TRBV2 and TRBJ1-1; D ambiguous. Germline CDR1 and CDR2: SNHLY and FYNNEI. This CDR3 has 14 residues. Trimming pared 4 bases from V and 1 base from J, leaving 10 bases between. The CDR3 protein is CASSVMGPNTEAFF. CDR3 nucleotide sequence: TGTGCCAGCAGTGTGATGGGCCCGAACACTGAAGCTTTCTTT. Filled out from reference TRBV2 and TRBJ1-1, the complete variable domain reads EPEVTQTPSHQVTQMGQEVILRCVPISNHLYFYWYRQILGQKVEFLVSFYNNEISEKSEIFDDQFSVERPDGSNFTLKIRSTKLEDSAMYFCASSVMGPNTEAFFGQGTRLTVV.

This chain connects TRBV10-1 to TRBJ1-1; 8 bases fit TRBD1. Trimming removed 4 bases from V and 8 bases from J; junction bases left unmatched: 12. Germline V lookup: CDR1 WNHNN, CDR2 SYGVQD (reference sequence). CDR3 size: 15 residues. CDR3 protein: CASSGTQFGQGEAFF. CDR3 DNA: TGCGCCAGCAGTGGAACTCAATTCGGACAGGGCGAAGCTTTCTTT.